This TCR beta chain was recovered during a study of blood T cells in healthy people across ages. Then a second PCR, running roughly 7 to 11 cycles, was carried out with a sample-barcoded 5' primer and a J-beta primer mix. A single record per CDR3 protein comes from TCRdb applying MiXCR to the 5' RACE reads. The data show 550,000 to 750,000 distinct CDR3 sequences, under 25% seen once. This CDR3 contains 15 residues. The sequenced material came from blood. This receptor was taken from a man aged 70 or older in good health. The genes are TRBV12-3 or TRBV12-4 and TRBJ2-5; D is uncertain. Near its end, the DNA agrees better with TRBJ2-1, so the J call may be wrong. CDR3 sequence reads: CASSFDLQWGNEQFF. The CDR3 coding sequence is TGTGCCAGCAGTTTCGATCTACAGTGGGGCAATGAGCAGTTCTTC.